This is a list of T cell receptor beta chains from one sample in a study of T cell repertoires in ileal Crohn's disease. Repertoires were generated with immunoSEQ multiplex PCR, while TCRdb's copy carries only in-frame clones and drops some. The sample records about 5,500 clones, approximately 80% being singletons. The specimen was ileal tissue. The receptors originated from an adult with Crohn's disease. Both conserved end residues are part of each CDR3. The D gene is left open where the match is weak. Only some rows state a clone size, as once, few, many or a class for expanded clones.

V gene,D gene,CDR3 length,J gene,clone size,CDR3 protein,CDR3 DNA
TRBV18,-,15,TRBJ1-1,-,CASSPNKEMNTEAFF,TGTGCCAGCTCACCGAACAAGGAGATGAACACTGAAGCTTTCTTT
TRBV14,TRBD2,16,TRBJ2-1,-,CASSRTSGRASNEQFF,TGTGCCAGCAGCCGCACTAGCGGGAGGGCCTCCAATGAGCAGTTCTTC
TRBV7-6,TRBD1,14,TRBJ2-7,-,CASSPGTGPYEQYF,TGTGCCAGCAGCCCCGGGACAGGGCCCTACGAGCAGTACTTC
TRBV29-1,-,13,TRBJ1-1,-,CSAISTLNTEAFF,TGCAGCGCCATCTCGACACTGAACACTGAAGCTTTCTTT
TRBV10-3,TRBD1,14,TRBJ1-2,-,CAISEYETGDGYTF,TGTGCCATCAGTGAGTACGAGACAGGGGATGGCTACACCTTC
TRBV7-6,-,17,TRBJ1-2,few,CASSLGAGRTLNYGYTF,TGTGCCAGCAGCTTAGGGGCAGGGCGAACCCTGAACTATGGCTACACCTTC
TRBV6-1,TRBD1,14,TRBJ2-7,-,CASRTSGQGYEQYF,TGTGCCAGCAGAACAAGCGGACAGGGTTACGAGCAGTACTTC
TRBV5-1,TRBD2,16,TRBJ2-6,-,CASSRGGATGANVLTF,TGCGCCAGCAGCCGGGGGGGCGCGACTGGGGCCAACGTCCTGACTTTC
TRBV30,TRBD1,14,TRBJ1-1,few,CAWGQGQLNTEAFF,TGTGCCTGGGGGCAGGGACAGCTCAACACTGAAGCTTTCTTT
TRBV6-5,-,15,TRBJ2-1,-,CASTARASAINEQFF,TGTGCCAGCACCGCGAGGGCTAGCGCCATCAATGAGCAGTTCTTC
TRBV28,-,15,TRBJ1-5,-,CASSLSGYSNQPQHF,TGTGCCAGCAGTTTATCGGGGTATAGCAATCAGCCCCAGCATTTT
TRBV9,TRBD2,13,TRBJ2-3,-,CASSAGLANTQYF,TGTGCCAGCAGCGCAGGACTAGCAAATACGCAGTATTTT
TRBV20-1,-,11,TRBJ1-2,-,CSATELYGYTF,TGCAGTGCTACCGAACTCTATGGCTACACCTTC
TRBV7-9,-,14,TRBJ1-6,-,CASSLEQGNSPLHF,TGTGCCAGCAGCTTAGAACAGGGTAATTCACCCCTCCACTTT
TRBV30,-,11,TRBJ2-2,-,CAWGHSGELFF,TGTGCCTGGGGACACTCCGGGGAGCTGTTTTTT
TRBV6-1,TRBD2,16,TRBJ2-5,-,CASSESTGGGWETQYF,TGTGCCAGCAGTGAATCGACCGGGGGGGGATGGGAGACCCAGTACTTC
TRBV7-2,TRBD2,15,TRBJ2-3,-,CASKPGGASTDTQYF,TGTGCCAGCAAACCCGGGGGGGCCAGCACAGATACGCAGTATTTT
TRBV30,-,15,TRBJ2-4,-,CAWSVGALAKNIQYF,TGTGCCTGGAGTGTAGGAGCTCTAGCCAAAAACATTCAGTACTTC
TRBV6-1,-,14,TRBJ1-4,-,CASSEEGTNEKLFF,TGTGCCAGCAGTGAAGAGGGGACTAATGAAAAACTGTTTTTT
TRBV7-2,-,14,TRBJ1-2,-,CASSTRAANYGYTF,TGTGCCAGCAGCACCAGGGCAGCTAACTATGGCTACACCTTC
TRBV9,-,13,TRBJ1-1,-,CASSVVGSTEAFF,TGTGCCAGCAGCGTAGTTGGCAGCACTGAAGCTTTCTTT
TRBV18,-,14,TRBJ1-1,-,CASSPQASNTEAFF,TGTGCCAGCTCACCCCAGGCGTCGAACACTGAAGCTTTCTTT
TRBV5-1,-,13,TRBJ2-3,-,CASSTGTADTQYF,TGCGCCAGCAGCACGGGGACTGCAGATACGCAGTATTTT
TRBV28,TRBD1,17,TRBJ2-5,once,CASSLTYDRVNRETQYF,TGTGCCAGCAGTTTAACATATGACAGGGTGAATAGGGAGACCCAGTACTTC
TRBV2,TRBD2,15,TRBJ2-5,few,CASDPSGTMGETQYF,TGTGCCAGCGACCCGAGCGGGACCATGGGGGAGACCCAGTACTTC
TRBV7-9,TRBD2,16,TRBJ2-3,-,CASSFVSGGITDTQYF,TGTGCCAGCAGCTTTGTTAGCGGGGGGATCACAGATACGCAGTATTTT
TRBV5-1,-,12,TRBJ2-1,once,CASSLVGDSEFF,TGCGCCAGCAGCTTGGTAGGGGACTCGGAGTTCTTC
TRBV28,TRBD2,17,TRBJ2-1,few,CASSYNSGRLSYNEQFF,TGTGCCAGCAGCTACAATAGCGGGAGACTCTCCTACAATGAGCAGTTCTTC
TRBV5-5,-,16,TRBJ2-1,-,CASSPGDIRLYNEQFF,TGTGCCAGCAGTCCAGGGGACATTCGACTTTACAATGAGCAGTTCTTC
TRBV11-2,TRBD2,16,TRBJ2-2,-,CASSFSGSGSTGELFF,TGTGCCAGCAGCTTTAGCGGGAGCGGCAGCACCGGGGAGCTGTTTTTT
TRBV27,TRBD2,14,TRBJ2-7,few,CASSSHASGYEQYF,TGTGCCAGCAGTTCCCATGCTAGCGGGTACGAGCAGTACTTC
TRBV7-2,TRBD1,14,TRBJ1-6,few,CASGTGTGMVPLHF,TGTGCCAGCGGCACCGGGACAGGGATGGTCCCCCTCCACTTT
TRBV5-4,-,14,TRBJ1-2,-,CASSFLTDTYGYTF,TGTGCCAGCAGCTTTTTGACAGATACCTATGGCTACACCTTC
TRBV15,-,14,TRBJ2-3,once,CATSRGRATDTQYF,TGTGCCACCAGCAGAGGGCGGGCCACAGATACGCAGTATTTT
TRBV6-6,-,12,TRBJ1-5,-,CASTKTGQPQHF,TGTGCCAGCACCAAAACGGGACAGCCCCAGCATTTT